These T cell receptor beta chains were read from a single sample in a study of regulatory T cells in long-lasting Graves disease. TCRdb redid the calling of the multiplex PCR reads with MiXCR, one entry per CDR3 protein. The table shows 350,000 to 500,000 distinct CDR3 sequences, with approximately 15% occurring only once. The same data also contributed to another study, on T cells in Graves' hyperthyroidism and ophthalmopathy.

The sequencing here drew on peripheral blood mononuclear cells (PBMCs), taken at new diagnosis, from a patient treated with antithyroid drugs. These receptors originate from a woman between 45 and 60 years old with Graves disease. The CDR3 runs from the conserved cysteine through the conserved F or W. The order of the fields is clone size, J gene, D gene, V gene, CDR3 protein, CDR3 DNA. D genes are given only for firm matches. The size entry is marked missing in some rows and otherwise reads once, few, many or a size class.

once,TRBJ1-5,.,TRBV4-1,CASSLPGPTNQPQHF,TGCGCCAGCAGTCTCCCGGGACCGACCAATCAGCCCCAGCATTTT
many,TRBJ2-1,TRBD2,TRBV12-3/TRBV12-4,CASTGTSSYNEQFF,TGTGCCAGCACCGGGACTAGCTCCTACAATGAGCAGTTCTTC
few,TRBJ1-5,.,TRBV18,CASSQGSDSNQPQHF,TGTGCCAGCTCACAGGGGTCGGATAGCAATCAGCCCCAGCATTTT
many,TRBJ2-2,TRBD2,TRBV12-3/TRBV12-4,CASGPSYGGGNTGELFF,TGTGCCAGCGGCCCCTCGTATGGGGGGGGTAACACCGGGGAGCTGTTTTTT
many,TRBJ2-5,.,TRBV2,CASSANDQETQYF,TGTGCCAGCAGTGCGAATGATCAAGAGACCCAGTACTTC
few,TRBJ2-2,.,TRBV9,CASTDLGAGPGELFF,TGTGCCAGCACCGATTTAGGGGCAGGACCCGGGGAGCTGTTTTTT
.,TRBJ2-7,.,TRBV29-1,CSVVGSEAWEQYF,TGCAGCGTTGTGGGATCGGAGGCCTGGGAGCAGTACTTC
many,TRBJ2-2,.,TRBV11-2,CASSLVIDGELFF,TGTGCCAGCAGCTTAGTCATTGACGGGGAGCTGTTTTTT
.,TRBJ1-5,.,TRBV11-2,CASSQDPVGDRQPQHF,TGCGCCAGCAGCCAAGATCCTGTGGGGGATCGTCAGCCCCAGCATTTT
many,TRBJ2-2,.,TRBV2,CASSERTSNTGELFF,TGTGCCAGCAGTGAGCGCACCTCGAACACCGGGGAGCTGTTTTTT